Listed below are T cell receptor beta chains from one sample, sequenced in a study of Graves' ophthalmopathy and Graves' hyperthyroidism. Via MiXCR, TCRdb re-called the multiplex PCR reads, giving one row per CDR3 protein. The sample consists of 450,000 or so distinct CDR3 sequences, over 13% of them appearing once. Sequenced material: blood. Receptor source: a woman aged 25 to 39 with Graves' ophthalmopathy. The conserved cysteine and the conserved F or W are not part of the CDR3 here.

>TRBJ2-5|TRBV11-2
ASSRNRALQETQY
>TRBJ1-5|TRBV6-1
ASSQKAAVNQPQH
>TRBJ2-6|TRBV6-2/TRBV6-3
ASSPRSDSGANVLT
>TRBJ2-7|TRBV20-1
SASHPGGSSGGAYEQY
>TRBJ2-2|TRBV12-3/TRBV12-4
ASSLLPNTGGLF
>TRBJ1-5|TRBV10-3
AISGGEQPQH
>TRBJ2-4|TRBV6-2/TRBV6-3
ASSLGAVNIKY
>TRBJ2-7|TRBV6-5
ASSYSQGGYEQY
>TRBJ2-5|TRBV7-8
ASSLAGLLRETQY
>TRBJ1-2|TRBV30
AWGYSGGRVGGYT
>TRBJ2-7|TRBV6-2/TRBV6-3
ASSSRRAQRGYSYEQY
>TRBJ2-2|TRBV29-1
SVRDPTNTGELF
>TRBJ1-5|TRBV2
ASTSGTDNQPQH
>TRBJ1-1|TRBV20-1
SASRTGGLWDTDAF
>TRBJ1-2|TRBV6-1
AGRGQGRYGYT
>TRBJ2-7|TRBV7-2
ASSLHRETNEQY
>TRBJ1-5|TRBV28
ASSPSSGHSNQPQH
>TRBJ2-7|TRBV6-5
ASSLGTGRPEQY
>TRBJ2-2|TRBV29-1
SARQGPNTGELF
>TRBJ2-7|TRBV6-1
ASSRLDRGYPYEQY
>TRBJ2-4|TRBV6-5
ASTYYTSGENIQY
>TRBJ2-7|TRBV20-1
SARPSWGEYSSYEQY
>TRBJ1-2|TRBV11-3
ASSRTGRGYGYT
>TRBJ1-2|TRBV20-1
SAKLPPGQGHYGYT
>TRBJ1-2|TRBV4-2
ASSQNRVLLYGYT
>TRBJ1-2|TRBV12-3/TRBV12-4
ASSSGASNYGYT
>TRBJ1-3|TRBV12-5
ASGTRDTIY
>TRBJ1-1|TRBV6-5
ASSYARTGWTEAF
>TRBJ2-6|TRBV4-3
ASSLFNSGGGANVLT
>TRBJ2-2|TRBV10-3
AISRAGSNTGELF
>TRBJ1-5|TRBV6-2/TRBV6-3
ASRIAGLGGGPQH
>TRBJ2-5|TRBV29-1
SVERYASGVAQETQY
>TRBJ2-7|TRBV18
ASSPVAGQTADEQY
>TRBJ1-1|TRBV19
ASNLGRANTEAF
>TRBJ2-7|TRBV27
ASSLKDRGLFEQY
>TRBJ1-2|TRBV30
AWSVFGMGYT
>TRBJ2-2|TRBV7-3
ASSLEAPQNTGELF
>TRBJ2-7|TRBV28
ASSPSWGQGTGNEQY
>TRBJ2-7|TRBV28
ASSSRQGEQY
>TRBJ2-7|TRBV14
ATYIKGRPTYEQY
>TRBJ2-2|TRBV5-1
ASSSAGAPMSGELF
>TRBJ2-7|TRBV13
ASSLTGGNDEQY
>TRBJ1-1|TRBV30
AWSLRNTEAF
>TRBJ1-2|TRBV28
ASSLGGLQRYGYT
>TRBJ1-6|TRBV20-1
SARDHRGGGSPLH
>TRBJ2-7|TRBV30
AWSVQFQGGNYEQY
>TRBJ2-7|TRBV28
ATTGRSSYEQY
>TRBJ2-7|TRBV15
ATSTHRVGRDDQY
>TRBJ1-6|TRBV10-3
AISEGQEANSPLH
>TRBJ2-6|TRBV27
ASSYRDPGANVLT
>TRBJ2-5|TRBV6-2/TRBV6-3
ASMGLAGQETQY
>TRBJ2-7|TRBV10-3
AISGNSAYEQY
>TRBJ1-5|TRBV20-1
SAKALGEGSNQPQH